The T cell receptor beta chain under discussion was sequenced for a study of T cells in Graves' hyperthyroidism and ophthalmopathy. Study overall: The blood sample was taken at first diagnosis, before treatment began.

The CDR3 is made up of 13 amino acids. V was trimmed by 6 bases and J by 3 bases, leaving 11 bases between them. Germline CDR1 MNHNS, CDR2 SASEGT. Ophthalmopathy patients had moderate-to-severe active disease, CAS ≥3, NOSPECS ≥4, and disease duration under 3 months. As concerns this clonotype: Its cognate antigen is unknown.

Notes on the study in general: From stable hyperthyroidism, ophthalmopathy was separated by a 13 V-J model. The blood repertoire included most of the expanded thyroid clonotypes above 0.001.

Authors of the study amplified TCR beta CDR3 regions from RNA transcripts. The study used the HTBI primer set for a first-round RT-PCR of the TCR CDR3. TCRdb analysed the multiplex PCR reads with MiXCR anew, one entry per CDR3 protein. The sample includes 530,000 or so distinct CDR3 sequences, around a quarter of them seen just once. The material sequenced was blood. This sequence originates from a woman aged 25-40 years with Graves' ophthalmopathy. The genes are TRBV6-1 and TRBJ1-2; D remains unclear. DNA for the CDR3: TGTGCCAGCAGCCGGGCCCTCGACTATGGCTACACCTTC. It translates to CASSRALDYGYTF.